The 2 T cell receptor beta chains presented below share a single source sample, sequenced in a study of CXCR3-negative and CXCR3-positive naive CD8 T cells. UMI-labeled TRB cDNA libraries were prepared by 5' RACE. From the 5' RACE reads, TCRdb lists one entry per CDR3 protein and no DNA. This sample's table has about 40,000 distinct CDR3 sequences. The sequencing sample was made of memory CD8+ T cells from blood. These receptors originate from a human donor in good health. Some clones in this sample may be carry-over from other donors' samples.

The chain uses TRBV6-2 or TRBV6-3 and TRBJ2-7; TCRdb returns TRBD1, unconfirmable since there is no DNA. This CDR3 has 13 amino acids. Germline V CDR1 and CDR2: MNHEY, SVGEGT. This CDR3 is CASSPGRSYEQYF.

This clonotype is called medium-sized based on its frequency. The chain combines TRBV19 with TRBJ2-1; TCRdb's D call, TRBD1, is unchecked because there is no DNA. Germline CDR1 LNHDA, CDR2 SQIVND (reference sequence). The CDR3 has 14 amino acids. CDR3 amino acids: CASNIGTANNEQFF. Supplemented by reference TRBV19 and TRBJ2-1, the full variable domain reads DGGITQSPKYLFRKEGQNVTLSCEQNLNHDAMYWYRQDPGQGLRLIYYSQIVNDFQKGDIAEGYSVSREKKESFPLTVTSAQKNPTAFYLCASNIGTANNEQFFGPGTRLTVL.